The text below deals with one TCR beta chain. This entry belongs to a study of T cell clonotyping in hematopoietic cell transplantation. With 0 bases clipped from V and 8 bases from J, the junction kept 8 bases outside the gene matches. CDR1 is MNHEY and CDR2 is SMNVEV in the germline V gene (reference sequence). This CDR3 has 17 residues. TCRdb keeps only in-frame clones here, not all; method: immunoSEQ multiplex PCR. Among fewer than 15,000 clones listed, 75% to 95% were seen once. The sequencing sample was made of peripheral blood mononuclear cells. The clonotype originates from a man under 40 in good health. Some clones in this sample may be carry-over from other donors' samples. The V call is TRBV27, the J call TRBJ1-5, with 12 bases lining up with TRBD1. CDR3 DNA sequence: TGTGCCAGCAGTTTATCAGCCGGGACAGGGGGCCAAGAGCCCCAGCATTTT. Translation gives CASSLSAGTGGQEPQHF.